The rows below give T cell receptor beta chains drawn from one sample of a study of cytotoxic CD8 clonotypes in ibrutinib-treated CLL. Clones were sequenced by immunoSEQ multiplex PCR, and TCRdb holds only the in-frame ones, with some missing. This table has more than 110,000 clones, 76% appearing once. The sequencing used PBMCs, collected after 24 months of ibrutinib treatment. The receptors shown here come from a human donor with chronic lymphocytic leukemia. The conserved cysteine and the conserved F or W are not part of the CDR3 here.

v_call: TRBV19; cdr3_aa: ASSDSTDTQY
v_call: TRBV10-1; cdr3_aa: ASRTSGHEQF
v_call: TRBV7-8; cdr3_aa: ASSKSGQGAREQY
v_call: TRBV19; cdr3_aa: ASTDQGASGGTQY
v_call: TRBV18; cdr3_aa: ASSPGASSYEQY
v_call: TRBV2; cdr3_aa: ASTPTLVGETQY
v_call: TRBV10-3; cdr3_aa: AIGDGMNTEAF
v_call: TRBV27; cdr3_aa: ASRGTGEEKLF
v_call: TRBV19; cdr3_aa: ASSMGAGAVGETQY
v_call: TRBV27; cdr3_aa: ASSSLSGTLTYEQY
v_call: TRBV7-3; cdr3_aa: ASSLTAGSTDTQY
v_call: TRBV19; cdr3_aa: ASSIDSKPPYNEQF
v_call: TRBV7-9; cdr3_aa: ASSQLAGQETSYEQY
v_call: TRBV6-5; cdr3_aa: ASSRTEVYEAF
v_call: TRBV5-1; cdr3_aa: ASSHPGIVETQY
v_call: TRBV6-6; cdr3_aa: ASSPRGAYGYT
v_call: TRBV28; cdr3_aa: ASSSGQTNEKLF
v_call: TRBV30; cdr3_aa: AWDRDSGEAF
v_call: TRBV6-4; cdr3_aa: ASSDRGGDSPLH
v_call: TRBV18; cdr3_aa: ASSSGQEGYEQY
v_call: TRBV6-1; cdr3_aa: ASSWTGPNTGELF
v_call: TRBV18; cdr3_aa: ASSPRGYNEQF
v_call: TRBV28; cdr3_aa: ASSLPGTGDYGYT
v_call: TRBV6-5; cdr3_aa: ASRTRLAGQETQY
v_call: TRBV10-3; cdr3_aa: AISERESNEQF
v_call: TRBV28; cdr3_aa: ASTPGVSYNSPLH
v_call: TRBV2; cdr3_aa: ASTTDRNSNYGYT
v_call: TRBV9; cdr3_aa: ASSPRPGDTQY
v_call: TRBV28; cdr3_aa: ASTTGQGAGYGYT
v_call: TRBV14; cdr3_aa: AGPQGDTQY
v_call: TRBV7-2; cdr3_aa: ASSLGSGMNTEAF
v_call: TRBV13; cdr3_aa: ASSGVQADIQY
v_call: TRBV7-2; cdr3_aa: ASSLAGGFQPQH
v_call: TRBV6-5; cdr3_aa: ASSRKDTQY
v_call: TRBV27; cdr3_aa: ASSLQGTGVEKLF
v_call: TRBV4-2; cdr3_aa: ASSQERGAGYNEQF
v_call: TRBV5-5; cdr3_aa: ASSWWGQGGNTIY
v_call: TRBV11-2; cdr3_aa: ASSLWRWGTGELF
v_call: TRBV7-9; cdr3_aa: ASSLGVWGGYT
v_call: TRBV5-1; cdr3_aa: ASSLDGFSGNTIY
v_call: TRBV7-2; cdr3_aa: ASSWGTNYGYT
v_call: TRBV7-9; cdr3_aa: ASSPQGNTIY
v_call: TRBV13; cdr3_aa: ASSLRQSPRTF
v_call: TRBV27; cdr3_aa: ASSLTGTRARRELF
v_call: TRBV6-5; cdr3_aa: ASSYTTEDFYGYT
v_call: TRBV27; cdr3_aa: ASTLGGDRFSGANVLT
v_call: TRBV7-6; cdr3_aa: ASSWGSRDTQY
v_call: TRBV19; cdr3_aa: ASTAGGAQRETQY
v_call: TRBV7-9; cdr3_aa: ASSLKGRGDTQY
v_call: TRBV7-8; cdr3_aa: ASSLVSDYGYT
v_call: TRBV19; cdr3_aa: ASSTIQGLLGNIQY
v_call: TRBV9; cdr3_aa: ASSVDPSPYNEQF
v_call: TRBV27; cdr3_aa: ASSPDWGEQY
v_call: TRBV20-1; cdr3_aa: SCGREGEQF